These 25 T cell receptor beta chains came from one sample sequenced in a study of CD8+CD57+ T cells in acquired aplastic anemia. It was genomic DNA that served as the template for profiling TCR beta VDJ and CDR3. TCRdb reanalysed the reads using MiXCR and keeps one entry per CDR3 protein. The sample contains about 130,000 distinct CDR3 sequences, around 46% of which appear only once. The sample comprised sorted CD4+, CD8+, or CD8+CD57+ T cells (not recorded which) from PBMCs. These receptor sequences come from a human donor in good health, serving as a control.

The CDR3 loop reads CASSQTSGGSSYEQYF. DNA for the CDR3: TGTGCCAGCAGCCAGACTAGCGGGGGGAGCTCCTACGAGCAGTACTTC. The chain links TRBV6-1 to TRBJ2-7, with TRBD2 identical over 13 bases. This CDR3 has 16 amino acids. Trimming at V came to 6 bases and at J to 0 bases, leaving 5 bases not matched to a gene. Germline V lookup: CDR1 MNHNS, CDR2 SASEGT.

The V and J genes are TRBV19 and TRBJ1-4; tentatively, D is TRBD1 (5 bases). Germline V CDR1 and CDR2: LNHDA, SQIVND (reference sequence). The CDR3 has 12 amino acids. V was clipped by 5 bases and J by 15 bases, with 16 bases between them. The CDR3 nucleotides read TGTGCCAGTAGTGGGGACTTAGAAAGATTGTTTTTT. It codes for CASSGDLERLFF. Full variable domain (missing parts from reference TRBV19 and TRBJ1-4): DGGITQSPKYLFRKEGQNVTLSCEQNLNHDAMYWYRQDPGQGLRLIYYSQIVNDFQKGDIAEGYSVSREKKESFPLTVTSAQKNPTAFYLCASSGDLERLFFGSGTQLSVL.

This clonotype was found many times. The rearrangement uses TRBV12-3 or TRBV12-4 and TRBJ2-1; 7 positions match TRBD1. The V segment lost 4 bases and the J segment 5 bases; nucleotides outside the gene matches: 5. This CDR3 has 14 residues. Here the CDR3 DNA reads TGTGCCAGCAGTTCCGGACAGGTCCACAATGAGCAGTTCTTC. This translates into CASSSGQVHNEQFF.

This clonotype was seen more than once but under ten times. An end of the junction differs from the germline gene, which may be a read error. V is TRBV19 and J is TRBJ1-3; D gene unclear. Germline CDR1 LNHDA, CDR2 SQIVND (reference sequence). This CDR3 has 9 residues. CDR3 region: CASMQERDF. CDR3 DNA sequence: TGTGCCAGTATGCAGGAGCGTGATTTT.

This clonotype was observed a handful of times. V gene TRBV27 combines with J gene TRBJ1-3; TRBD1 matches 9 bases. V dropped 8 bases and J dropped 8; count of bases not matched to a gene: 7. CDR3 size: 13 residues. Looked up from germline, CDR1 is MNHEY and CDR2 is SMNVEV (reference sequence). CDR3 sequence (DNA): TGTGCCAGCCCGGACAGGGGTCATTACACCATATATTTT. Translated: CASPDRGHYTIYF.

Remarks on this clonotype: Because the CDR3's place on the DNA is in doubt, the DNA is left out and the CDR3 is given as listed by TCRdb. The chain recombines TRBV24-1 with TRBJ2-5; TRBD1, as called in the table, went unchecked against the DNA. The V gene's germline CDR1 is KGHDR and CDR2 SFDVKD. The CDR3 length equals 20 residues, ends included. The CDR3 here is CATSALYLCASFEGVETQYF.

This clonotype was counted between two and nine times. This sequence joins TRBV19 and TRBJ1-1; perhaps TRBD1 as D (5 bases). Trimming stripped 8 bases from V and 6 bases from J, with 10 bases between. Germline CDR1 reads LNHDA; CDR2 reads SQIVND (reference sequence). The CDR3 runs 11 residues. CDR3: CASQAGAEAFF. DNA for the CDR3: TGTGCCAGTCAGGCGGGGGCTGAAGCTTTCTTT.

CDR3 protein: CSVVVTGLLGYTF. CDR3 nucleotide sequence: TGCAGCGTTGTGGTGACAGGGCTACTTGGCTACACCTTC. J is TRBJ1-2 and V is TRBV29-1; 7 bases map to TRBD1. The J segment lost 7 bases and the V segment lost 4 bases, leaving 9 bases of the junction unmatched. Germline assignment: CDR1 SQVTM and CDR2 ANQGSEA. The CDR3 runs 13 residues. Looking up the rest from reference TRBV29-1 and TRBJ1-2 gives the full variable domain: SAVISQKPSRDICQRGTSLTIQCQVDSQVTMMFWYRQQPGQSLTLIATANQGSEATYESGFVIDKFPISRPNLTFSTLTVSNMSPEDSSIYLCSVVVTGLLGYTFGSGTRLTVV.

J is TRBJ2-5 and V is TRBV2, with unresolved D. The V end was cut by 1 base, the J end by 1 base, with 16 bases between. From germline, CDR1 is SNHLY and CDR2 FYNNEI. This CDR3 comprises 17 residues. The DNA for the CDR3 is TGTGCCAGCAGTGAAGGCATTAAACTTGCCGGCCAAGAGACCCAGTACTTC. Amino acid sequence: CASSEGIKLAGQETQYF.

This chain connects TRBV28 to TRBJ1-2, with D tentatively TRBD1 (5 bases). Germline assignment: CDR1 MDHEN and CDR2 SYDVKM. Trimming took off 3 bases at V and 1 base at J, with 12 bases between the two ends. The CDR3 has 15 amino acids. This CDR3 is CASSFGTEYNYGYTF. For the CDR3, the DNA is TGTGCCAGCAGTTTCGGGACGGAATATAACTATGGCTACACCTTC.

In its sample, this clonotype was seen many times. The chain uses TRBV20-1 and TRBJ1-2; D remains unclear. CDR1 and CDR2 from the germline V gene are DFQATT and SNEGSKA (reference sequence). The CDR3 sequence is 11 residues long. V was pared by 6 bases and J by 8 bases, with 13 bases between. The CDR3 sequence: CSAPRDRGYTF. The CDR3 DNA follows: TGCAGTGCCCCACGGGATCGGGGCTACACCTTC.

The table lists this clonotype with many counts. V usage is TRBV7-3 and J usage is TRBJ1-2; 7 bases fit TRBD1. The CDR3 length is 14 residues. Germline trimming cut 5 bases from V and 2 bases from J; bases unmatched to any gene: 5. Germline V lookup: CDR1 SGHTA, CDR2 FQGTGA. CDR3 amino acids: CASSQDRDNYGYTF. CDR3 DNA sequence: TGTGCCAGCAGCCAAGACAGGGACAACTATGGCTACACCTTC.

This clonotype has a handful of counts. The chain is built from TRBV19 and TRBJ1-4, with a tentative D call TRBD1 (5 bases). Trimming stripped 7 bases from V and 4 bases from J, with 22 bases between. CDR1 LNHDA and CDR2 SQIVND come from the germline V gene (reference sequence). This CDR3 has 17 amino acids. The CDR3 nucleotides read TGTGCCAGTACTCTAAGAGGCGGGGACGTCGGTAATGAAAAACTGTTTTTT. Protein sequence: CASTLRGGDVGNEKLFF.

This clonotype was picked up many times. This sequence joins TRBV4-2 and TRBJ2-7; TRBD2 matches at 7 bases. The CDR3 has 15 residues. The V gene end was trimmed by 4 bases and the J gene end by 2 bases; junction bases not matched to a gene: 8. Germline assignment: CDR1 LGHNA and CDR2 YNFKEQ. The CDR3 loop is CASSPTASGAYEQYF. DNA of the CDR3: TGTGCCAGCAGCCCGACTGCTAGCGGAGCCTACGAGCAGTACTTC.

J is TRBJ2-3 and V is TRBV20-1; 14 bases align to TRBD2. The CDR3 is 16 amino acids. The germline CDR1 and CDR2 sequences are DFQATT and SNEGSKA (reference sequence). V dropped 5 bases and J dropped 5; count of bases not matched to a gene: 9. Here the CDR3 DNA reads TGCAGTGCTCAACCCGGACTAGCGGGGGGTGGAGATACGCAGTATTTT. Translated, it gives CSAQPGLAGGGDTQYF.

The chain uses TRBV6-1 and TRBJ2-7; unclear D gene. This CDR3 is built from 13 residues. Between the trimmed V and J ends, which lost 4 bases and 6 bases, there was a span of 13 bases. CDR1 MNHNS and CDR2 SASEGT come from the germline V gene. This CDR3 is CASSGVNRAEQYV. CDR3 bases: TGTGCCAGCAGTGGAGTAAATAGGGCCGAGCAGTACGTC.

The rearrangement joins TRBV12-3 or TRBV12-4 to TRBJ1-2; D possibly corresponds to TRBD1 (5 bases). This CDR3 has 16 amino acids. Trimming removed 3 bases at V and 5 bases at J, with 19 bases between. The CDR3 sequence: CASSLSIGVIGYGYTF. CDR3 nucleotide sequence: TGTGCCAGCAGTTTGTCAATAGGGGTCATCGGTTATGGCTACACCTTC.

In this sample, this clonotype turned up many times. V usage is TRBV7-3 and J usage is TRBJ2-1; 9 bases are a match to TRBD2. The germline gives CDR1 SGHTA, CDR2 FQGTGA. With V trimmed by 1 base and J by 8 bases, 6 bases remained unmatched. The CDR3 is 15 residues long. In DNA form, the CDR3 reads TGTGCCAGCAGCTTAAGCGGGGGGGCCTCCGATGAGCAGTTCTTC. The encoded protein is CASSLSGGASDEQFF.

In its sample, this clonotype was seen many times. This sequence joins TRBV11-2 and TRBJ2-7; the D gene is possibly TRBD2 (6 bases). Between the trimmed V and J ends, which lost 2 bases and 7 bases, there was a span of 12 bases. Germline V CDR1 and CDR2: SGHAT, FQNNGV. The CDR3 contains 13 residues. Here the CDR3 reads CASSLYGAGEQYF. As DNA, the CDR3 is TGTGCCAGCAGCTTATATGGGGCGGGGGAGCAGTACTTC.

The chain employs TRBV12-3 or TRBV12-4 and TRBJ1-5, with 9 positions matching TRBD1. There are 18 residues in the CDR3. The junction had 11 bases not matched to a gene; V was cut back by 5 bases and J by 0 bases. Here the CDR3 DNA reads TGTGCCAGCAGTCTCCGGGACAGGGTTTTATTTAGCAATCAGCCCCAGCATTTT. It translates to CASSLRDRVLFSNQPQHF.

The chain combines TRBV19 with TRBJ2-7, with 10 bases that match TRBD2. Unmatched junction bases numbered 9, after V lost 6 bases and J lost 4 bases. Germline CDR1 is LNHDA and CDR2 is SQIVND (reference sequence). This CDR3 is 15 amino acids long. As DNA, the CDR3 is TGTGCCAGTAGCCGGACTAGCGGCCGTTGGTACGAGCAGTACTTC. Translated: CASSRTSGRWYEQYF.

J is TRBJ1-6 and V is TRBV6-5; D remains ambiguous. V was cut by 0 bases and J by 7 bases, with 13 bases left in between. Per the germline V gene, CDR1 is MNHEY and CDR2 is SVGAGI. The CDR3 is made up of 16 amino acids. CDR3 coding DNA: TGTGCCAGCAGTTACTCCCCTGGTACGGGGAATTCACCCCTCCACTTT. It is translated as CASSYSPGTGNSPLHF.

V and J are TRBV7-2 and TRBJ1-1; no clear D gene. V lost 3 bases and J 4 bases, leaving 3 bases between the germline ends. This CDR3 spans 11 amino acids. CDR1 and CDR2 (germline): SGHTA, FQGNSA. The CDR3 sequence: CASSFVTEAFF. The CDR3 DNA is TGTGCCAGCAGCTTCGTCACTGAAGCTTTCTTT.

V is TRBV7-2 and J is TRBJ2-5; D gene ambiguous. This CDR3 region has 11 residues. V was trimmed by 5 bases and J by 5 bases, leaving 6 bases between them. Germline V gives CDR1 SGHTA, CDR2 FQGNSA. This chain's CDR3 is CASSVSETQYF. DNA for the CDR3: TGTGCCAGCAGCGTATCGGAGACCCAGTACTTC.

This chain connects TRBV2 to TRBJ2-3, with a tentative D call TRBD2 (5 bases). Per the germline V gene, CDR1 is SNHLY and CDR2 is FYNNEI. This CDR3 is 12 amino acids long. Trimming stripped 6 bases from V and 5 bases from J, with 9 bases between. For the CDR3, the DNA is TGTGCCAGCAGATTAGAGGGAGATACGCAGTATTTT. Its protein product is CASRLEGDTQYF.